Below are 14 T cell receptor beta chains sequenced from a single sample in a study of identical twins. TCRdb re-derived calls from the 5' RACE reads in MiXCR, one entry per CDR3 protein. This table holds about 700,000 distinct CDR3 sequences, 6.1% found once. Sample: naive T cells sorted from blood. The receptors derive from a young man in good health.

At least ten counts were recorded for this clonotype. This CDR3 is CASSLGQQYNEQFF. CDR3 in DNA: TGCGCCAGCAGCTTGGGTCAGCAATACAATGAGCAGTTCTTC. The chain couples TRBV5-1 to TRBJ2-1; unclear D gene. Trimming took 0 bases from V and 4 from J, leaving 8 bases between them. The CDR3 is 14 amino acids. The germline gives CDR1 SGHRS, CDR2 YFSETQ.

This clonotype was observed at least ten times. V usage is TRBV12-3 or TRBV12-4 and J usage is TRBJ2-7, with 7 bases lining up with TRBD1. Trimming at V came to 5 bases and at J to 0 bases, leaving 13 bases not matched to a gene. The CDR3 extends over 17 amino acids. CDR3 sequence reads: CASSTGDSSPLSYEQYF. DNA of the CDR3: TGTGCCAGCAGTACAGGGGACAGTTCCCCCCTCTCCTACGAGCAGTACTTC.

CDR3 sequence reads: CASTEGTGYRETQYF. The CDR3 nucleotides are TGCGCCAGCACCGAAGGGACAGGGTATCGGGAGACCCAGTACTTC. V usage is TRBV23-1 and J usage is TRBJ2-5, with 9 bases aligning to TRBD1. TRBV23-1 is annotated as an ORF whose role is uncertain. The CDR3 contains 15 residues. The V gene end was trimmed by 7 bases and the J gene end by 5 bases; junction bases not matched to a gene: 11.

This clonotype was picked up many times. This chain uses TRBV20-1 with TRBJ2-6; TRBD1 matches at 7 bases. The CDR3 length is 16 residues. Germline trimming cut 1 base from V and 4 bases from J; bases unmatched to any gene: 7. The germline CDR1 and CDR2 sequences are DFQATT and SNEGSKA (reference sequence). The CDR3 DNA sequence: TGCAGTGCTAGAGGCCTAACAGGGGAAGGGGCCAACGTCCTGACTTTC. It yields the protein CSARGLTGEGANVLTF.

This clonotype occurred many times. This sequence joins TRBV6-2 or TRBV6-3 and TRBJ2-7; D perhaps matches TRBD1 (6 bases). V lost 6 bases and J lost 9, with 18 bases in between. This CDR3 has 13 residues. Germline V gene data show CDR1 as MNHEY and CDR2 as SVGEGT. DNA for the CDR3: TGTGCCAGCAGCCTATCTACTCGACAGGTGCAGTACTTC. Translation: CASSLSTRQVQYF.

CDR3 amino acids: CASSLGAGTYSNEQFF. CDR3 nucleotides: TGCGCCAGCAGCTTGGGAGCGGGAACCTATAGCAATGAGCAGTTCTTC. This rearrangement joins TRBV5-1 to TRBJ2-1, with 7 bases aligning to TRBD2. CDR1 is SGHRS and CDR2 is YFSETQ in the germline V gene. There are 16 residues in the CDR3. Losses at the gene ends were 0 bases for V and 6 bases for J; bases not matched to a gene: 9.

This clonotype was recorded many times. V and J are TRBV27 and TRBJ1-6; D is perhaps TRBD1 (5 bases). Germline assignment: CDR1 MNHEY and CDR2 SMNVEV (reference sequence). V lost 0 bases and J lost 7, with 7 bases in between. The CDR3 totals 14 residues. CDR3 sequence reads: CASSLSGGNSPLHF. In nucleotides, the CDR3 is TGTGCCAGCAGTTTATCGGGGGGAAATTCACCCCTCCACTTT.

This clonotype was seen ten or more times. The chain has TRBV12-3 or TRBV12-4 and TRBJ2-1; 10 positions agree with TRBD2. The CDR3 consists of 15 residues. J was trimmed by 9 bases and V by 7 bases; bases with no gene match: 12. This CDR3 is CASTPGRTSGGEQFF. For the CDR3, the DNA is TGTGCCAGCACCCCAGGCAGGACTAGCGGTGGTGAGCAGTTCTTC.

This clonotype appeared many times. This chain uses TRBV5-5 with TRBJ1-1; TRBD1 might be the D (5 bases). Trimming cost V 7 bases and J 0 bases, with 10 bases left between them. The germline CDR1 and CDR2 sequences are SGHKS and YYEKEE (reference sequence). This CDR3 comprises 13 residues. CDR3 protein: CASGWGMNTEAFF. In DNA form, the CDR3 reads TGTGCCAGCGGGTGGGGCATGAACACTGAAGCTTTCTTT.

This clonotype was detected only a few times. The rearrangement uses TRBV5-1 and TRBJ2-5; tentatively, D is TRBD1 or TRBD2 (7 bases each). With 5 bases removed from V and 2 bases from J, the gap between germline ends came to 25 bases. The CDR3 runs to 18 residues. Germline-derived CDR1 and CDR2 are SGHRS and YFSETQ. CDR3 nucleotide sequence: TGCGCCAGCAGTGGGACTACCGGGACAGAGTACGCTCAAGAGACCCAGTACTTC. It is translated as CASSGTTGTEYAQETQYF. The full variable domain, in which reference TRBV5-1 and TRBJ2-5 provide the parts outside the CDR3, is KAGVTQTPRYLIKTRGQQVTLSCSPISGHRSVSWYQQTPGQGLQFLFEYFSETQRNKGNFPGRFSGRQFSNSRSEMNVSTLELGDSALYLCASSGTTGTEYAQETQYFGPGTRLLVL.

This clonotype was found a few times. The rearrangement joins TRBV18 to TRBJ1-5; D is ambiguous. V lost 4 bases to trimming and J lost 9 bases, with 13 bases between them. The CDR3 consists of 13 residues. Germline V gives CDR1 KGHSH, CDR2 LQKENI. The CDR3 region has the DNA TGTGCCAGCTCACTTGAGCCGGCTGGGCCCCAGCATTTT. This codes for CASSLEPAGPQHF.

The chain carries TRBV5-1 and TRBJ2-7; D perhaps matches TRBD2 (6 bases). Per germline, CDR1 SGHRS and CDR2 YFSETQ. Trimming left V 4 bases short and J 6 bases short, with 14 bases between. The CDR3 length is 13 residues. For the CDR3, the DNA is TGCGCCAGCAGCCTAGGAGGGGTTTCCGAGCAGTACGTC. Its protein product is CASSLGGVSEQYV.

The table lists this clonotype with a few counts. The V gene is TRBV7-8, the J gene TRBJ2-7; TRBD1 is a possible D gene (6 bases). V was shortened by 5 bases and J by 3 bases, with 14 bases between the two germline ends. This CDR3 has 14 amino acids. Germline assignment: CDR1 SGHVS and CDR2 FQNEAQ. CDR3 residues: CASSPRGRGYEQYF. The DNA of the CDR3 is TGTGCCAGCAGCCCACGGGGCAGGGGCTACGAGCAGTACTTC.

For the CDR3, the DNA is TGCGCCAGCAGTGCAGGGTACTCCTACGAGCAGTACGTC. Translating gives CASSAGYSYEQYV. This chain links TRBV10-2 with TRBJ2-7; weak D call: TRBD1 (5 bases). The CDR3 is made up of 13 amino acids. Germline V CDR1 and CDR2: WSHSY, SAAADI. Trimming left V 4 bases short and J 0 bases short, with 7 bases between.